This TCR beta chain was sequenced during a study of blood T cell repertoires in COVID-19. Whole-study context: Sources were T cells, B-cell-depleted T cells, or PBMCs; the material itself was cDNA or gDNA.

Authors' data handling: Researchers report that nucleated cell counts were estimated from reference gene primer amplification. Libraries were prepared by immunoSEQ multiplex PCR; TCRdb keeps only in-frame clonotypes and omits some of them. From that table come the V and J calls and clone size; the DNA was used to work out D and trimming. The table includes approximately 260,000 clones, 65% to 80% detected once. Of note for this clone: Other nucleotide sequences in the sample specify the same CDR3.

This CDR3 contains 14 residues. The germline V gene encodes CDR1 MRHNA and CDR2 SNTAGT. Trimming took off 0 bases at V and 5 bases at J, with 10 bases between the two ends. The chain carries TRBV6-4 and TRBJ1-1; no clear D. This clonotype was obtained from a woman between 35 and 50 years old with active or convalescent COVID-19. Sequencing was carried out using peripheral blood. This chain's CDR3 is CASSDSSRGTEAFF. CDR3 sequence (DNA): TGTGCCAGCAGTGACTCGAGCCGGGGAACTGAAGCTTTCTTT.